The sequence of this TCR beta chain was determined in a study of shared clonotypes between healthy human individuals (TCRdb year 2020). Turning to the overall study: Three men and a couple of women, aged 18 to 49 years, made up the cohort. Per donor, leukapheresis produced somewhere between about 0.9 and 10 billion PBMCs. To estimate repertoire size and how much clonotypes are shared between individuals, the study performed deep sequencing of blood TCR repertoires from a few healthy adults. Different laboratories and diverse techniques were used to prepare libraries and sequence TCR repertoires, to increase sequencing depth and limit assay-specific biases. For each donor, three plates each were used for CD4 naive and CD4 memory, two plates were used for CD8 naive, and one plate was used for CD8 memory.

As concerns this clone: Its binding antigen is unknown. Qualities for individual bases were not recorded, and no much larger clone is one base off.

CDR1 MDHEN and CDR2 SYDVKM were looked up in the germline V gene. The CDR3 numbers 12 residues from cysteine through phenylalanine. The DNA shown is the 36-base CDR3, in frame from base 1. Relative to germline, V is 6 bases shorter and J is 8 bases shorter, with 11 bases between their ends. The research as a whole found: When several donors were compared, the shared fraction of clonotypes was around 5.1% for naive CD4, 3% to 4% for naive CD8, 2% to 2.5% for memory CD4, and roughly 0.4% for memory CD8. Rarefaction of sorted-subset datasets indicated incomplete sequencing despite the large sequencing depth. Compared with non-shared clonotypes, clonotypes shared by all four sorted-subset donors had higher generation probabilities. Sampling was restricted to blood, and TCR repertoires in tissues likely differ from the TCR repertoires found in blood. Pairwise subsampling led to the expectation that sequencing depth would affect the degree of clonotype sharing among donors. Because the study included only a small number of donors, the genetic and exposure-history diversity represented was limited. Naive subsets generally had larger estimated clonotype richness than memory subsets.

The donors were healthy, HIV-negative adults who had no recently reported acute infections or vaccinations. Every donor was a Caucasian adult living in Nashville, Tennessee, USA. Magnetic negative selection was used to enrich CD4+ T cells, after which naive cells were positively selected on CD45RA and the negative fraction became the memory subset. Blood was collected by leukapheresis, and PBMCs were isolated by Ficoll-Histopaque density gradient centrifugation and then cryopreserved in liquid nitrogen vapor phase. Analytical flow cytometry was used to check the purity and quantity of each magnetically sorted T cell population. Genomic DNA was isolated from each sorted fraction and quantified by UV absorbance on a Nanodrop 2000c. Using the deep immunoSEQ assay, TCR CDR3 regions were amplified from genomic DNA by multiplex PCR. Genomic DNA extracted from each cell subset was distributed evenly over all wells of several immunoSEQ 96-well plates, and each plate served as one replicate. For sorted subsets, around 200 ng genomic DNA, equal to 25,000 to 35,000 T cell genomes, was loaded into each replicate PCR. Purified libraries were measured with a Qubit 3.0 fluorometer, size-checked on a Bioanalyzer 2100, and measured again with the KAPA Library Quantification kit. Every immunoSEQ 96-well plate was sequenced on a dedicated single-read 150-cycle Illumina NextSeq 550 flow cell. On the study's bioinformatics: The immunoSEQ output contained only junctional sequences without quality scores, so filtering could not match that applied to full-length reads. Sequences were annotated with PyIR, a Python wrapper for IgBLAST v1.9, and V/J genes and CDR3 were assigned using IMGT germline references. Reads were filtered out if the reads had weak V/J assignments (E-value above 1e-6), no CDR3, stop codons, out-of-frame junctions, or ambiguous translated residues. A V3J clonotype was defined by an identical inferred V gene, J gene, and CDR3 amino acid sequence. The percentage overlap between two repertoires was calculated by dividing the number of shared unique clonotypes by the size of the smaller repertoire. Richness of each repertoire was evaluated using RTK rarefaction, the Chao1 estimator, and Recon v2.1 estimates of unobserved clonotypes. For all TCRbeta clonotypes obtained by the gDNA method from a few donors, generation probabilities were computed with OLGA. What TCRdb holds here is the immuneACCESS table cut down to in-frame rearrangements. Part of the clones is not present; checked against another copy, under half of the missing clones reflect an unresolved V gene, and the others are unexplained. D and trimming come from the DNA, and the V and J calls and clone size come from that table. The sample table shows about 2.5 million clones, and 85% to 95% are seen once. The leading ten clones occupy around 0.38% of the sample.

The sequenced sample was naive CD4+ T cells from PBMCs. Explained via the paper, the cell subset or site label denotes: CD45RA+ positively selected. The receptor chain draws on TRBV28 and TRBJ2-1, with TRBD2 as a weak D call on 5 bases. The receptor's source is a young man in good health. Some clones in this sample may be carry-over from other donors' samples. The CDR3 protein: CASRPSGYEQFF. The DNA is as follows: TGTGCCAGCAGACCATCGGGGTATGAGCAGTTCTTC.